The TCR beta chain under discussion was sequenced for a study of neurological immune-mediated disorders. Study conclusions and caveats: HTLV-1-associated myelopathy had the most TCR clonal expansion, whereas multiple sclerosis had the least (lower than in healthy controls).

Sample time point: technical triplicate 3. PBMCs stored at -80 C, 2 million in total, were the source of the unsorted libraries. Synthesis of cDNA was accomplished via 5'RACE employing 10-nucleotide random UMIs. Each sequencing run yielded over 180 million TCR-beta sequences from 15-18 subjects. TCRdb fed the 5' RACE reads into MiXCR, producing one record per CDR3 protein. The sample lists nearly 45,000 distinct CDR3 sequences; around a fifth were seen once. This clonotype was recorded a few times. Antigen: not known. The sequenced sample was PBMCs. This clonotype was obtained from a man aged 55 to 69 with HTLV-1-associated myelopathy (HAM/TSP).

The CDR3 DNA sequence: TGTGCCAGCAGTCAACGGACAGGGACGTTGATGCAGTACTTC. Translated, it gives CASSQRTGTLMQYF. The chain couples TRBV28 to TRBJ2-7; 8 bases map to TRBD1. Germline V gives CDR1 MDHEN, CDR2 SYDVKM. Trimming cost V 5 bases and J 9 bases; bases outside gene matches: 12. CDR3 length: 14 residues.